A single sample is the source of the 13 T cell receptor beta chains below, sequenced in a study of cytomegalovirus exposure and HLA in healthy donors. PCR employed 60 Vbeta and 13 Jbeta primers. Only in-frame clones appear in the TCRdb table, and some are missing; sequencing was by immunoSEQ multiplex PCR. The sample holds under 150,000 clones, more than 75% seen once. The sample comprised PBMCs. Receptor source: a woman between 45 and 65 years old in good health and CMV-seropositive.

This clone was counted only a few times. The V call is TRBV21-1, the J call TRBJ2-7; TRBD1, as called in the table, went unchecked against the DNA. TRBV21-1 is tagged as a pseudogene. CDR3 size: 12 residues. The DNA of the CDR3 is TGTGCCAGCGTCCCACAGGGGAGAGAGCAGTACTTC. It translates to CASVPQGREQYF.

The chain has TRBV27 and TRBJ2-7, with D perhaps TRBD2 (6 bases). The germline V and J ends were trimmed by 6 bases and 1 base, with 16 bases remaining between them. Germline assignment: CDR1 MNHEY and CDR2 SMNVEV (reference sequence). There are 15 residues in the CDR3. The DNA for the CDR3 is TGTGCCAGCAGCCGTATAAATGGGGGGTCCTACGAGCAGTACTTC. Protein sequence: CASSRINGGSYEQYF.

The chain carries TRBV15 and TRBJ2-1; 7 bases match TRBD2. Trimming cost V 5 bases and J 5 bases; bases outside gene matches: 15. The CDR3 is made up of 17 amino acids. Germline CDR1 and CDR2: LNHNV and YYDKDF (reference sequence). This CDR3 is CATSGRLLAADDNEQFF. The CDR3 DNA is TGTGCCACCAGCGGACGACTTCTAGCGGCAGATGACAATGAGCAGTTCTTC. Together with reference TRBV15 and TRBJ2-1, the CDR3 gives the full variable domain: DAMVIQNPRYQVTQFGKPVTLSCSQTLNHNVMYWYQQKSSQAPKLLFHYYDKDFNNEADTPDNFQSRRPNTSFCFLDIRSPGLGDTAMYLCATSGRLLAADDNEQFFGPGTRLTVL.

The rearrangement links TRBV19 to TRBJ1-3, with D perhaps TRBD1 (5 bases). Germline-derived CDR1 and CDR2 are LNHDA and SQIVND (reference sequence). V shed 6 bases and J shed 0 bases, with 6 bases lying between them. The CDR3 totals 13 residues. The DNA for the CDR3 is TGTGCCAGTAGCAGGGACTCTGGAAACACCATATATTTT. This sequence encodes CASSRDSGNTIYF.

V usage is TRBV7-2 and J usage is TRBJ2-2; 8 bases line up with TRBD2. CDR1 is SGHTA, CDR2 FQGNSA, per germline. The CDR3 has 17 amino acids. J was trimmed by 0 bases and V by 2 bases; bases with no gene match: 5. CDR3: CASSLILAVTNTGELFF. DNA of the CDR3: TGTGCCAGCAGCTTAATACTAGCGGTGACGAACACCGGGGAGCTGTTTTTT.

V and J are TRBV5-8 and TRBJ1-2, with 8 positions matching TRBD1. CDR3 length: 15 amino acids. Germline V CDR1 and CDR2: SGHTS, YDEGEE. The V gene end was trimmed by 4 bases and the J gene end by 8 bases; junction bases not matched to a gene: 13. CDR3 residues: CASSPGQAVLLGYTF. CDR3 DNA sequence: TGTGCCAGCAGCCCGGGACAGGCCGTCCTTCTAGGCTACACCTTC.

The V call is TRBV10-1, the J call TRBJ1-6; 8 nucleotides align to TRBD1. Germline V gene data show CDR1 as WNHNN and CDR2 as SYGVQD (reference sequence). The CDR3 has 12 residues. With V trimmed by 9 bases and J by 10 bases, 5 bases remained unmatched. The CDR3 is CARDRVESPLHF. The CDR3 DNA is TGCGCCAGGGACAGGGTAGAATCACCCCTCCACTTT.

As concerns this clone: At one of its ends the junction is not consistent with the germline gene, which may arise from a read error. V usage is TRBV7-9 and J usage is TRBJ1-1; D possibly corresponds to TRBD1 (5 bases). Looked up from germline, CDR1 is SEHNR and CDR2 is FQNEAQ (reference sequence). The CDR3 is 12 amino acids. The CDR3 coding sequence is TGTTCCAGCAGCCCTGGGACTCTCGAAGCTTTCTTT. Its protein product is CSSSPGTLEAFF.

V is TRBV5-1 and J is TRBJ2-7, with TRBD1 matching over 9 bases. Germline CDR1 is SGHRS and CDR2 is YFSETQ. This CDR3 has 14 amino acids. Trimming at V came to 7 bases and at J to 6 bases, leaving 11 bases not matched to a gene. CDR3 nucleotides: TGCGCCAGCCGAACCGGGACAGGGTCACGCGAGCAGTACTTC. It translates to CASRTGTGSREQYF.

CDR3 region: CASSQHPGQSNSPLHF. CDR3 DNA: TGCGCCAGCAGCCAACACCCGGGACAGTCCAATTCACCCCTCCACTTT. This sequence joins TRBV4-3 and TRBJ1-6; 7 bases fit TRBD1. Looked up from germline, CDR1 is LGHNA and CDR2 is YSLEER. The CDR3 covers 16 residues. V gave up 2 bases and J gave up 7 bases; unmatched junction bases: 8.

The chain uses TRBV6-1 and TRBJ1-4, with D unresolved. The CDR3 has 12 amino acids. The V end was cut by 8 bases, the J end by 6 bases, with 10 bases between. Germline V gene lookup returns CDR1 MNHNS and CDR2 SASEGT. CDR3 residues: CASRAYYEKLFF. The CDR3 nucleotides read TGTGCCAGCCGCGCCTACTATGAAAAACTGTTTTTT.

There are a few counts of this clone. V gene TRBV6-1 combines with J gene TRBJ2-5; a weak D match, TRBD2 (6 bases). Between the trimmed V and J ends, which lost 11 bases and 4 bases, there was a span of 14 bases. This CDR3 has 12 residues. Looked up from germline, CDR1 is MNHNS and CDR2 is SASEGT. This CDR3 is CASLAGGETQYF. CDR3 sequence (DNA): TGTGCCTCTCTGGCCGGGGGAGAGACCCAGTACTTC.

The chain joins TRBV6-1 to TRBJ2-5; possibly TRBD1 for D (5 bases). Germline CDR1 and CDR2: MNHNS and SASEGT. The CDR3 runs 13 residues. The V gene lost 5 bases and the J gene lost 4 bases, with 11 bases spanning the gap. The CDR3 spells CASSPTGRETQYF. The CDR3 DNA reads as TGTGCCAGCAGTCCTACAGGACGAGAGACCCAGTACTTC.